This T cell receptor beta chain stems from a study of control samples from healthy donors and cancer patients. In germline, CDR1 is MNHEY, CDR2 SMNVEV (reference sequence). Trimming left V 2 bases short and J 6 bases short, with 14 bases between. The CDR3 is made up of 15 amino acids. Clones were sequenced by immunoSEQ multiplex PCR, and TCRdb holds only the in-frame ones, with some missing. The table lists about 92,000 clones, roughly 78% of them singletons, with around 10% in the top ten. The sequence derives from a woman aged 60 to 75 in good health. The chain couples TRBV27 to TRBJ1-5, with D unclear. The sample comprised blood. CDR3 sequence: CASSLDSGDGQPQHF. The CDR3 DNA sequence: TGTGCCAGCAGTTTAGACTCCGGGGATGGTCAGCCCCAGCATTTT.